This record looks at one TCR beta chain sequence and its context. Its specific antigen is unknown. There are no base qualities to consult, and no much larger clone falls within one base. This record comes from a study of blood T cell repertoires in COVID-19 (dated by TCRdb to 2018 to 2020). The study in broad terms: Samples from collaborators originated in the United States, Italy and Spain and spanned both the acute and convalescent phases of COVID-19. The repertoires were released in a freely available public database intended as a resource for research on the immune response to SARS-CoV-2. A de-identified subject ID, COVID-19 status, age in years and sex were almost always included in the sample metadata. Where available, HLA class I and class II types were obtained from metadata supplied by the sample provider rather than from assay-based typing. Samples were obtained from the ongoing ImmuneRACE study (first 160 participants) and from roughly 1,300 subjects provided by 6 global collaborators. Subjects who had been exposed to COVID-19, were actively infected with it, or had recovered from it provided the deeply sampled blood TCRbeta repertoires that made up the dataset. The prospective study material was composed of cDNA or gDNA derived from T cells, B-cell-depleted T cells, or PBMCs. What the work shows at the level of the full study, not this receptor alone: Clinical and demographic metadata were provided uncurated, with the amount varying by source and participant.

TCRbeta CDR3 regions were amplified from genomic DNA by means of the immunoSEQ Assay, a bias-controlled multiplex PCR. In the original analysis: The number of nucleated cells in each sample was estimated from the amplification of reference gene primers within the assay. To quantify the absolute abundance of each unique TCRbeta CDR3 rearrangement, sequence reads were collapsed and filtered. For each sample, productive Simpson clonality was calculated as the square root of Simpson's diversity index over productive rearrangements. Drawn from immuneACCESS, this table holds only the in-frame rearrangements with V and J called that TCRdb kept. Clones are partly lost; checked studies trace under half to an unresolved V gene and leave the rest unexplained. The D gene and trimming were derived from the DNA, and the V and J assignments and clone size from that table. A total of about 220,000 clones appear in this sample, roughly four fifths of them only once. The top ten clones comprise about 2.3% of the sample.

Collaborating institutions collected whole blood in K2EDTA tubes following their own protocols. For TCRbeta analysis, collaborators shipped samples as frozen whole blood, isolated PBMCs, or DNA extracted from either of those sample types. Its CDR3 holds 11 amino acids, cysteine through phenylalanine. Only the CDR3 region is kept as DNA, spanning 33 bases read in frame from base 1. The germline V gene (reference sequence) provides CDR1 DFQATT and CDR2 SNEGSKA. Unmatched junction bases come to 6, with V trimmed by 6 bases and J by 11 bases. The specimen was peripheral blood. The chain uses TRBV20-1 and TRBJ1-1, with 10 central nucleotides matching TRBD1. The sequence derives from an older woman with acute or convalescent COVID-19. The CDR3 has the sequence CSARTGGTAFF. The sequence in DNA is TGCAGTGCCAGGACAGGGGGAACGGCTTTCTTT.